Reported below is one T cell receptor (beta chain). As yet, its antigen is unknown. Sequencing used immunoSEQ version 4 in survey mode. Produced via immunoSEQ multiplex PCR; TCRdb's table is partial and in-frame only. The sample includes about 33,000 clones, 80% to 85% of them seen just once. This sample was included in a study of persistence of HIV-infected CD4 T cells. This CDR3 is built from 15 residues. Trimming at V came to 7 bases and at J to 5 bases, leaving 9 bases not matched to a gene. CDR1 is SNHLY, CDR2 FYNNEI, per germline. Notes on the study in general: Degenerate expanded CDR3beta sequences were enriched among CMV- and Gag-responding cells.

Cells were stimulated with overlapping HIV-1 Gag 15-mer peptides. CD40L-negative CD69-negative CD45RO-high memory CD4+ T cells were sorted as populations depleted of antigen-responding cells. The clonotype was recovered from an adult with HIV. The donor label of this sample is uncertain. This chain links TRBV2 with TRBJ2-5; 11 bases match TRBD2. The sequenced sample was cultured CD4+ T cells from PBMCs, obtained from a patient who received antiretroviral therapy. DNA for the CDR3: TGTGCCAGCACCGGTAGCGGGGGGGCTTACGAGACCCAGTACTTC. It translates to CASTGSGGAYETQYF. The whole variable domain, filled in from reference TRBV2 and TRBJ2-5, reads EPEVTQTPSHQVTQMGQEVILRCVPISNHLYFYWYRQILGQKVEFLVSFYNNEISEKSEIFDDQFSVERPDGSNFTLKIRSTKLEDSAMYFCASTGSGGAYETQYFGPGTRLLVL.